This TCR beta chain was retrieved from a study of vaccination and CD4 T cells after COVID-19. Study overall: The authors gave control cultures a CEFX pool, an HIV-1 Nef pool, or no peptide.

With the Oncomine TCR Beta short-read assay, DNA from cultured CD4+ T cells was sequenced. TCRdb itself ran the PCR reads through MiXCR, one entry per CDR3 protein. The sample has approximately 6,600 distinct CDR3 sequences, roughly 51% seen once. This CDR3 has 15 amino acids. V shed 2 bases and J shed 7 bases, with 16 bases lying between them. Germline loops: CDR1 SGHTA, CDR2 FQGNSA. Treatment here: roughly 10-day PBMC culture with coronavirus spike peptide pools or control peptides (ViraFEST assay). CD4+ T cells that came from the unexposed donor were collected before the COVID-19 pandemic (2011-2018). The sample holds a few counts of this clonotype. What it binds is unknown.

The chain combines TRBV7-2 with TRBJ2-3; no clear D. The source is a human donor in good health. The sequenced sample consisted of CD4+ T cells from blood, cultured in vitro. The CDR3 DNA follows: TGTGCCAGCAGCTTAACACTTACGGGTGCGAATACGCAGTATTTT. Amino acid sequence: CASSLTLTGANTQYF.